What follows are 6 T cell receptor beta chains derived from one specimen sequenced in a study of T cell clonotyping in hematopoietic cell transplantation. The method was immunoSEQ multiplex PCR; TCRdb's version includes in-frame clones alone and lacks a portion of them. The table shows 2,800 or so clones, with approximately 83% occurring only once. Sample: PBMCs, taken 180 days after allogeneic stem cell transplant. All receptors derive from a female patient aged 40-50 years who had an allogeneic stem cell transplant from a related donor, so T cells may come from the graft donor. Some clones in this sample may be carry-over from other donors' samples.

The chain has TRBV6-5 and TRBJ1-2; no definite D call. V lost 5 bases, J lost 1 base, and 11 bases lay in between. There are 14 residues in the CDR3. Germline V gives CDR1 MNHEY, CDR2 SVGAGI. The CDR3 DNA sequence: TGTGCCAGCAGTCCGCTCGCCAGTAACTATGGCTACACCTTC. Protein product: CASSPLASNYGYTF.

The chain carries TRBV10-2 and TRBJ1-5; maybe TRBD1 (6 bases). The CDR3 contains 14 residues. V was trimmed by 2 bases and J by 7 bases, leaving 12 bases between them. CDR1 and CDR2 from the germline V gene are WSHSY and SAAADI. The CDR3 DNA reads as TGCGCCAGCAGTGAGATGGGGGCCGGGCAGCCCCAGCATTTT. It specifies CASSEMGAGQPQHF.

The chain couples TRBV19 to TRBJ1-1; D is perhaps TRBD1 (6 bases). Germline V gene lookup returns CDR1 LNHDA and CDR2 SQIVND (reference sequence). This CDR3 is 13 amino acids long. V lost 10 bases and J lost 1, with 13 bases in between. CDR3 DNA sequence: TGTGCCAAGGGGGGACTCTCGAACACTGAAGCTTTCTTT. This codes for CAKGGLSNTEAFF.

The rearrangement uses TRBV19 and TRBJ1-1; possible D gene TRBD1, 6 bases. CDR1 and CDR2 (germline): LNHDA, SQIVND (reference sequence). This CDR3 region has 13 residues. Trimming stripped 3 bases from V and 4 bases from J, with 9 bases between. The CDR3 loop reads CASSMRGTTEAFF. CDR3 DNA: TGTGCCAGTAGTATGAGGGGGACCACTGAAGCTTTCTTT. The full variable domain, completed using reference TRBV19 and TRBJ1-1, is DGGITQSPKYLFRKEGQNVTLSCEQNLNHDAMYWYRQDPGQGLRLIYYSQIVNDFQKGDIAEGYSVSREKKESFPLTVTSAQKNPTAFYLCASSMRGTTEAFFGQGTRLTVV.

This chain joins TRBV6-5 and TRBJ1-4; D may be TRBD1 (6 bases). The CDR3 totals 15 residues. CDR1 and CDR2 (germline): MNHEY, SVGAGI. Trimming stripped 6 bases from V and 7 bases from J, with 18 bases between. The CDR3 DNA is TGTGCCAGCAGCCCCGACAGGCAACGGGGTGAAAAACTGTTTTTT. Translated, it gives CASSPDRQRGEKLFF.

V and J are TRBV5-1 and TRBJ2-5; D unclear. The CDR3 has 14 amino acids. Trimming removed 0 bases from V and 5 bases from J, with 11 bases in between. From germline, CDR1 is SGHRS and CDR2 YFSETQ. The CDR3 DNA follows: TGCGCCAGCAGCTTGGACAGCCCGAGGGAGACCCAGTACTTC. This sequence encodes CASSLDSPRETQYF.